The rows below give T cell receptor beta chains drawn from one sample of a study of cytomegalovirus exposure and HLA in healthy donors. Sequencing used immunoSEQ multiplex PCR; TCRdb keeps in-frame clones, though not all of them. The sample carries 200,000 to 250,000 clones, roughly 79% recorded once. Material for sequencing was PBMCs. These receptors originate from a woman in her thirties or forties in good health and CMV-seronegative. Both conserved end residues are part of each CDR3. A D gene is named only where the DNA matches it firmly. Only some rows state a clone size, as once, few, many or a class for expanded clones.

TGTGCCTGGAGTAAACAGGGATGGACCTACGGGCAGTACTTC	CAWSKQGWTYGQYF	.	TRBV30	.	TRBJ2-7
TGTGCCAGCAGCCGCGACAGCCACTCTGGGACTAATGAAAAACTGTTTTTT	CASSRDSHSGTNEKLFF	.	TRBV7-2	.	TRBJ1-4
TGTGCCAGCAGTTTTGGGGGGGACACCGGGGAGCTGTTTTTT	CASSFGGDTGELFF	.	TRBV28	TRBD2	TRBJ2-2
TGTGCCAGCAGTCTAATCAACGATCGCTACACCTTC	CASSLINDRYTF	.	TRBV28	.	TRBJ1-2
TGTGCCTGGAGTGTTATCGCGGGAACCGGGGAGCTGTTTTTT	CAWSVIAGTGELFF	few	TRBV30	.	TRBJ2-2
TGTGCCAGCAGCTTGGGACAATTAAATTTGGGGAACACTGAAGCTTTCTTT	CASSLGQLNLGNTEAFF	few	TRBV5-4	.	TRBJ1-1
TGTGCCAGCAGCTGGCAACAGGGGGCGCAGGGCTACACCTTC	CASSWQQGAQGYTF	.	TRBV5-5	TRBD1	TRBJ1-2
TGTGCCAGCAGTTCTGGGGCGGTGGAGTACTTC	CASSSGAVEYF	once	TRBV27	.	TRBJ2-7
TGTGCCAGCAGCCCTGTTCCTAGGGGGGGGGCGGGAGATACGCAGTATTTT	CASSPVPRGGAGDTQYF	.	TRBV7-2	.	TRBJ2-3
TGTGCCTGGAGCCCAAGGGGGACCCGGAATGGCTACATCTTC	CAWSPRGTRNGYIF	once	TRBV30	.	TRBJ1-2
TGTGCCAGCAGCCCAACGCGGGGTGGCGGAGCCTACAATGAGCAGTTCTTC	CASSPTRGGGAYNEQFF	.	TRBV9	.	TRBJ2-1
TGCGCCAGCAGTCAAATCGGCACCGGGACAGGGGAGATGAACACTGAAGCTTTCTTT	CASSQIGTGTGEMNTEAFF	.	TRBV23-1	TRBD1	TRBJ1-1
TGTGCCAGCAGTGAACACAGGACGATGATGACCGACGAGCAGTACTTC	CASSEHRTMMTDEQYF	.	TRBV25-1	.	TRBJ2-7
TGTGCCAGCAGTCTCGACAGGGTAGAAGAAAAACTGTTTTTT	CASSLDRVEEKLFF	.	TRBV6-1	TRBD1	TRBJ1-4
TGTGCCAGCAGTTACGACAGGGTTAACTATGGCTACACCTTC	CASSYDRVNYGYTF	.	TRBV6-6	TRBD1	TRBJ1-2
TGCGCCAGCAGTGAGTCCGGGACAAAATCGGGGGAGCAGTACTTC	CASSESGTKSGEQYF	.	TRBV10-1	.	TRBJ2-7
TGTGCCAGCAGTGCCACAGGGGACACTGAAGCTTTCTTT	CASSATGDTEAFF	.	TRBV28	TRBD1	TRBJ1-1
TGTGCCAGCAGGGTAGCGGGGGGCAATGAGCAGTTCTTC	CASRVAGGNEQFF	.	TRBV2	TRBD2	TRBJ2-1
TGTGCCAGCAGTTACTCCTCAGGGGGCAACTATGGCTACACCTTC	CASSYSSGGNYGYTF	.	TRBV6-5	TRBD1	TRBJ1-2
TGTGCCAGCAGCTTGAGGGGGATCAATTCACCCCTCCACTTT	CASSLRGINSPLHF	.	TRBV5-6	.	TRBJ1-6
TGTGCCAGCAGCGTAGGGTTGCGGGGGGGCCGTAACACCGGGGAGCTGTTTTTT	CASSVGLRGGRNTGELFF	.	TRBV9	TRBD2	TRBJ2-2
TGTGCCAGCAGGACAGGACCTAGCTACGAGCAGTACTTC	CASRTGPSYEQYF	.	TRBV28	.	TRBJ2-7
TGTGCCAGCACCGCCCAGGCAGGGGTAAACACTGAAGCTTTCTTT	CASTAQAGVNTEAFF	few	TRBV6-1	.	TRBJ1-1
TGTGCCAGCAGCTTAGGCGGCAGGGTTTTTACTGAAGCTTTCTTT	CASSLGGRVFTEAFF	.	TRBV11-2	.	TRBJ1-1
TGTGCCAGCGATGTAGGAGGAACAGATACGCAGTATTTT	CASDVGGTDTQYF	.	TRBV6-1	.	TRBJ2-3
TGTGCCAGCAGCTTAGCGCTGGGGGGGCATGAGCAGTTCTTC	CASSLALGGHEQFF	.	TRBV7-2	.	TRBJ2-1
TGTGCCAGCAGTGACTCGATTTCGGGGTCAGGCCAGTTCTTC	CASSDSISGSGQFF	.	TRBV6-4	.	TRBJ2-1
TGTGCCAGCGTCCTCCAAGAGACCCAGTACTTC	CASVLQETQYF	.	TRBV7-2	.	TRBJ2-5
TGTGCCAGCACCGTTGTATCGACAGGTGAAGCTTTCTTT	CASTVVSTGEAFF	few	TRBV2	.	TRBJ1-1
TGCGCCAGCAGCTTGAGGGCAGGGATAGGGGAGACCCAGTACTTC	CASSLRAGIGETQYF	few	TRBV5-1	.	TRBJ2-5
TGTGCCAGCAGCTTATCTCCAGGAAATAATGAAAAACTGTTTTTT	CASSLSPGNNEKLFF	.	TRBV7-2	.	TRBJ1-4
TGTGCCAGCAGTGGACAGGGGGGAGGTCAGCCCCAGCATTTT	CASSGQGGGQPQHF	.	TRBV2	TRBD1	TRBJ1-5
TGTGCCAGCAGCTGGGTCGGAGGGGGCGCCCCACATAATTCACCCCTCCACTTT	CASSWVGGGAPHNSPLHF	.	TRBV7-3	TRBD1	TRBJ1-6
TGTGCCAGCACTCAGGGGCGACAAGAGACCCAGTACTTC	CASTQGRQETQYF	.	TRBV7-2	.	TRBJ2-5
TGTGCCAGCAGCTTAACCCCTGCAGGGGGGAATTCACCCCTCCACTTT	CASSLTPAGGNSPLHF	.	TRBV7-9	TRBD1	TRBJ1-6
TGTGCCAGCTCATTCAAGAGAACCTACGAGCAGTACTTC	CASSFKRTYEQYF	.	TRBV18	.	TRBJ2-7
TGCAGTGCTAGTCGCGGATCCCAGTACTTC	CSASRGSQYF	once	TRBV20-1	.	TRBJ2-5
TGTGCCAGCAGCTTCTTAGACAGGGCCGGGGAGCTGTTTTTT	CASSFLDRAGELFF	.	TRBV5-4	TRBD1	TRBJ2-2
TGTGCCAGCAGCTTGTGGGGGCTTAATGAAAAACTGTTTTTT	CASSLWGLNEKLFF	.	TRBV7-8	.	TRBJ1-4
TGCGCCAGCAGCCAAGATTGGGGGACAGGGCCCAATCAGCCCCAGCATTTT	CASSQDWGTGPNQPQHF	.	TRBV4-3	TRBD1	TRBJ1-5
TGTGCCAGCAGCTTGGTTATACACAACATGAACTATGGCTACACCTTC	CASSLVIHNMNYGYTF	.	TRBV5-8	.	TRBJ1-2
TGTGCCAGCAGTTACGGGGCAGCAGGGGAGCAGTACTTC	CASSYGAAGEQYF	.	TRBV6-5	.	TRBJ2-7
TGTGCCAGCAGCTCGGGACAGGGGGCGATTGAGCAGTTCTTC	CASSSGQGAIEQFF	.	TRBV7-9	TRBD1	TRBJ2-1
TGTGCCTGGAGTTCTAGCGGGGGAGATACGCAGTATTTT	CAWSSSGGDTQYF	.	TRBV30	TRBD2	TRBJ2-3
TGTGCCAGCAGCAGGGGAGGGAACACAGATACGCAGTATTTT	CASSRGGNTDTQYF	.	TRBV7-6	TRBD2	TRBJ2-3
TGTGCCAGTAGTATGCCCGGCTACAATGAGCAGTTCTTC	CASSMPGYNEQFF	.	TRBV19	.	TRBJ2-1